This T cell receptor beta chain was retrieved from a study of blood T cells in healthy people across ages. With a J-beta primer mix and a sample-barcoded 5' primer, a second PCR ran about 7 to 12 cycles. MiXCR was run by TCRdb on the 5' RACE reads, yielding one entry per CDR3 protein. The sample holds some 850,000 distinct CDR3 sequences, roughly 24% seen once. In germline, CDR1 is SGHVS, CDR2 FNYEAQ. V shed 1 base and J shed 4 bases, with 11 bases lying between them. The CDR3 runs to 15 residues. Study-wide points: PBMC samples, being unsorted, prevented any conclusive comparison of naive and antigen-experienced cells. Older individuals had lower TCR beta diversity per million T cells (the decline was roughly linear). Greater diversity and more naive CD4+ cells were seen in long-lived donors than in aged donors.

A word on this clonotype: Its cognate antigen is unknown.

These data also featured in a second study, about T cells of mothers and their children. From that study: Reads recorded for TCR beta CDR3 numbered over 8.5 million per mother and around 2.8 million per child.

Sequenced material: blood. V gene TRBV7-6 combines with J gene TRBJ1-3; D not resolved. The TCR originated in a boy aged 10-17 years in good health. As DNA, the CDR3 is TGTGCCAGCAGCTTAGAAGGGCGGTTCGGAAACACCATATATTTT. Protein: CASSLEGRFGNTIYF.